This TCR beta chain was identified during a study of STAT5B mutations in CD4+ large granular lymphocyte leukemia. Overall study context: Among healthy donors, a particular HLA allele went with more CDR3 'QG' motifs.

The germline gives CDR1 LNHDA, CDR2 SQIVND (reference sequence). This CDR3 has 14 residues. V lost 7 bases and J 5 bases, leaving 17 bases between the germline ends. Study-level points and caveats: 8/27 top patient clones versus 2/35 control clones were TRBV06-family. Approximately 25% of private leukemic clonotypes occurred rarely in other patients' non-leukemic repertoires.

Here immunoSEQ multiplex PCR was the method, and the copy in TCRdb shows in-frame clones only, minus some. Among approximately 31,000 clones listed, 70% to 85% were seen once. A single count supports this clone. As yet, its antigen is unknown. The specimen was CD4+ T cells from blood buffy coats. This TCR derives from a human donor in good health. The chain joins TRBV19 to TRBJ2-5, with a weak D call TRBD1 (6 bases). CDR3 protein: CASTGGSRRETQYF. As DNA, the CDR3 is TGTGCCAGTACTGGGGGCAGTCGACGGGAGACCCAGTACTTC.